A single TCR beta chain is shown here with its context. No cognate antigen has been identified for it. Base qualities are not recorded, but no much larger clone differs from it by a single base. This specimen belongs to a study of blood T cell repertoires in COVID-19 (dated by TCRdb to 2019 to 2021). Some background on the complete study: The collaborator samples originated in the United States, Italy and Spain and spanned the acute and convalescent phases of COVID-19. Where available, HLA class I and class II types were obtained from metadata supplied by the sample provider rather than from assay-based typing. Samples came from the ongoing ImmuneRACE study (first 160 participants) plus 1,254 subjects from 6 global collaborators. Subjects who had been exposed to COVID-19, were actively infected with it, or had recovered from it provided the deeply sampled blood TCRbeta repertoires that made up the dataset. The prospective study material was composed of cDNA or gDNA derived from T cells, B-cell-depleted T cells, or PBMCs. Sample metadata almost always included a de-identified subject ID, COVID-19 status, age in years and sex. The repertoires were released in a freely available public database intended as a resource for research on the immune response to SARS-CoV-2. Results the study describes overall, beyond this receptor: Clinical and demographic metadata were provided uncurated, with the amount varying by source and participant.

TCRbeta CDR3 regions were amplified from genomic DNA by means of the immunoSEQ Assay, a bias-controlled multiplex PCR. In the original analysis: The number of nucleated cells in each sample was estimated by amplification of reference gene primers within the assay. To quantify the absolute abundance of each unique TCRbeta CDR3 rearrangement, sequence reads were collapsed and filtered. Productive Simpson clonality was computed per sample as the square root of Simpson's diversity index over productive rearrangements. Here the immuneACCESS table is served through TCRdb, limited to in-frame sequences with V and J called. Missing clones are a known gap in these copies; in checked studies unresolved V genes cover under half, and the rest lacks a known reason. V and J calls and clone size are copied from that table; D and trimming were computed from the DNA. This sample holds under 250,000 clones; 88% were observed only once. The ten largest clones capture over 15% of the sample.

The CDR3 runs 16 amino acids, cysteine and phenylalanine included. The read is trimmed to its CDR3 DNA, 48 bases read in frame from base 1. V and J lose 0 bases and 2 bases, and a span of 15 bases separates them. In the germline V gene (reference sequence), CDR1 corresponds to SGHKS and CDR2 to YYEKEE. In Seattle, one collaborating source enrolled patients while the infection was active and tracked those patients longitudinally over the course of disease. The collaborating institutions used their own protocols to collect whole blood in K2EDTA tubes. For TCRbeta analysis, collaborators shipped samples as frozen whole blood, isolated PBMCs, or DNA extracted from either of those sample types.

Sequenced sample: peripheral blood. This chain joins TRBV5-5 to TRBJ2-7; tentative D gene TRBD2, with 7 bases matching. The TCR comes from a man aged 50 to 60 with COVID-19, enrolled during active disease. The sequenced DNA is TGTGCCAGCAGCTTGGATGGGGGGGCGTTCCCCTACGAGCAGTACTTC. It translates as CASSLDGGAFPYEQYF.